Presented here are 12 T cell receptor beta chains from one specimen sequenced in a study of regulatory T cells in long-lasting Graves disease. Arm-PCR with iRepertoire HTBI primers amplified the CDR3 regions for these TCR beta libraries. One entry per CDR3 protein results from TCRdb running MiXCR on the multiplex PCR reads. Altogether about 520,000 distinct CDR3 sequences are present, around 12% being singletons, with the ten largest covering around 10%. Documented time point: newly diagnosed GD, antithyroid drugs for less than 3 months. Making the TCR library involved RNA that had been extracted from PBMCs. The sample also formed part of further work on T cells in Graves' hyperthyroidism and ophthalmopathy.

This material consisted of peripheral blood mononuclear cells (PBMCs), taken at new diagnosis, from a patient treated with antithyroid drugs. These receptors originate from a woman aged 25 to 39 with Graves disease.

The CDR3 bases are TGCGCCAGCAGCCTCGCACAGGGGGTGAACACTGAAGCTTTCTTT. Its protein product is CASSLAQGVNTEAFF. The chain has TRBV4-1 and TRBJ1-1, with TRBD1 identical over 8 bases. With V trimmed by 4 bases and J by 0 bases, 4 bases remained unmatched. Germline V CDR1 and CDR2: MGHRA, YSYEKL. The CDR3 extends over 15 amino acids.

V usage is TRBV25-1 and J usage is TRBJ1-6; no clear D gene. The length of the CDR3 is 15 residues. Germline V gene sequence: CDR1 MGHDK, CDR2 SYGVNS. V was trimmed by 2 bases and J by 6 bases, leaving 11 bases between them. DNA for the CDR3: TGTGCCAGCAGTGAAAAGTGGCCCCTTAATTCACCCCTCCACTTT. It specifies CASSEKWPLNSPLHF.

The V call is TRBV15, the J call TRBJ2-7; TRBD2 matches at 10 bases. From germline, CDR1 is LNHNV and CDR2 YYDKDF (reference sequence). With 0 bases clipped from V and 2 bases from J, the junction kept 4 bases outside the gene matches. The CDR3 runs to 16 residues. The CDR3 loop reads CATSRDRTSGTYEQYF. The CDR3 DNA reads TGTGCCACCAGCAGAGATAGGACTAGCGGTACCTACGAGCAGTACTTC.

Of note for this clonotype: Given a far larger clone just one base away, this is likely a sequencing read error. V usage is TRBV2 and J usage is TRBJ2-7; possibly TRBD1 for D (5 bases). TRBJ2-1 explains the end of the DNA better; the J call may be wrong. CDR1 is SNHLY, CDR2 FYNNEI, per germline. CDR3 length equals 13 residues. The CDR3 region has the DNA TGTGCCAGCAACCAGGGAATTTACAATGAGCAGTTCTTC. Amino acid sequence: CASNQGIYNEQFF.

The table lists this clonotype with many counts. The gene calls are TRBV6-1 and TRBJ2-7; 8 bases line up with TRBD2. The CDR3 sequence is 13 residues long. Germline V CDR1 and CDR2: MNHNS, SASEGT. The junction had 6 bases not matched to a gene; V was cut back by 7 bases and J by 4 bases. CDR3 loop: CASKAGGGYEQYF. In DNA form, the CDR3 reads TGTGCCAGCAAGGCGGGAGGTGGTTACGAGCAGTACTTC.

This clonotype was found a few times. The gene calls are TRBV29-1 and TRBJ2-7; the match to TRBD2 covers 8 bases. V lost 3 bases and J lost 6; bases outside the gene matches: 10. The germline CDR1 and CDR2 sequences are SQVTM and ANQGSEA. The CDR3 is made up of 14 amino acids. CDR3 DNA sequence: TGCAGCGTTGAGGACGGGACTAGTAGTTCCGAGCAGTACTTC. Translating it yields CSVEDGTSSSEQYF.

The chain links TRBV12-3 or TRBV12-4 to TRBJ2-1; the D gene could be TRBD1 or TRBD2 (6 bases each). This CDR3 contains 14 residues. Trimming pared 5 bases from V and 7 bases from J, leaving 15 bases between. CDR3 loop: CASSVGGLRNEQFF. The CDR3 DNA follows: TGTGCCAGCAGTGTAGGGGGACTTCGGAATGAGCAGTTCTTC.

The genes are TRBV15 and TRBJ1-5, with D hard to call. The ends were cut back, 9 bases at V and 2 bases at J, with 8 bases in the middle. Germline CDR1 and CDR2: LNHNV and YYDKDF (reference sequence). This CDR3 is 12 amino acids long. Written as DNA, the CDR3 is TGTGCCACAGGGCCTGGCAATCAGCCCCAGCATTTT. Translation gives CATGPGNQPQHF.

This clonotype was seen many times. The rearrangement uses TRBV20-1 and TRBJ1-1, with 10 bases identical to TRBD1. V trimming: 0 bases; J trimming: 4 bases; junction bases outside the gene matches: 5. CDR3 length equals 15 residues. Germline CDR1 is DFQATT and CDR2 is SNEGSKA (reference sequence). CDR3 loop: CSARDWDRGLTEAFF. CDR3 bases: TGCAGTGCTAGAGATTGGGACAGGGGCCTCACTGAAGCTTTCTTT.

This clonotype showed up many times. The rearrangement uses TRBV7-3 and TRBJ2-5; the D gene could be TRBD1 or TRBD2 (5 bases each). The CDR3 sequence is 16 residues long. V lost 1 base and J lost 5, with 17 bases in between. Germline V lookup: CDR1 SGHTA, CDR2 FQGTGA. The DNA of the CDR3 is TGTGCCAGCAGCTTAAGATCGGGACGGGATGGGGAGACCCAGTACTTC. Its translation is CASSLRSGRDGETQYF. The variable domain in full, with the rest retrieved from reference TRBV7-3 and TRBJ2-5, is GAGVSQTPSNKVTEKGKYVELRCDPISGHTALYWYRQSLGQGPEFLIYFQGTGAADDSGLPNDRFFAVRPEGSVSTLKIQRTERGDSAVYLCASSLRSGRDGETQYFGPGTRLLVL.

The V call is TRBV19, the J call TRBJ2-7; 7 bases align to TRBD1. There are 15 residues in the CDR3. V shed 6 bases, J shed 0 bases, and the junction held 8 bases outside the gene matches. CDR1 and CDR2 (germline): LNHDA, SQIVND (reference sequence). The CDR3 nucleotides are TGTGCCAGTAGGCGGTATGGACAGGACTCCTACGAGCAGTACTTC. It yields the protein CASRRYGQDSYEQYF.

The chain links TRBV25-1 to TRBJ1-1; D call uncertain. This CDR3 has 12 residues. The V and J ends lost 3 bases and 6 bases respectively, with 8 bases between them. CDR1 and CDR2 from the germline V gene are MGHDK and SYGVNS. This CDR3 reads CASSDEGSEAFF. The CDR3 region has the DNA TGTGCCAGCAGTGATGAGGGATCTGAAGCTTTCTTT.